Sequencing of this T cell receptor beta chain was carried out in a study of T-cell memory formation after mild COVID-19. As for the study in general: Largely, the TCR clusters proved donor specific.

Via MiXCR, TCRdb re-called the 5' RACE reads, giving one row per CDR3 protein. This table holds around 300,000 distinct CDR3 sequences, roughly an eighth found once. Points from the study as a whole: Contracting CD4+ clones lay largely in CM and EM, with CD8+ ones residing in EMRA.

A note on this clonotype: Its antigen is undetermined.

This TCR was recovered from a man younger than 35 who had mild COVID-19 (a few samples of this study predate the infection). Cell type and time point are not known. What was sequenced was PBMCs or a T cell subset sorted from them (not recorded which).

DNA for the CDR3: TGTGCCAGCAGTCCCGGACTAGCGCGCGAGCAGTACTTC. Its translation is CASSPGLAREQYF. This chain joins TRBV6-5 and TRBJ2-7; TRBD2 matches at 9 bases. The CDR3 spans 13 residues. The J segment lost 6 bases and the V segment lost 5 bases, leaving 5 bases of the junction unmatched. Germline-derived CDR1 and CDR2 are MNHEY and SVGAGI.